This TCR beta chain was documented in a study of blood T cell repertoires in COVID-19. Study overall: The United States, Italy and Spain were the sources of the acute and convalescent COVID-19 samples.

V was clipped by 4 bases and J by 4 bases; unmatched bases: 3. Germline-derived CDR1 and CDR2 are SGHDN and FVKESK. The CDR3 consists of 14 residues. Original data processing: How many nucleated cells were present was estimated from reference gene primer amplification. Assay: immunoSEQ multiplex PCR; the TCRdb copy retains only in-frame clones and omits some. The D gene and trimming were derived from the DNA, and the V and J assignments and clone size from that table. The data show 200,000 to 250,000 clones, with less than 90% seen just once and 3% to 3.5% held by the top ten. This TCR was sampled from a woman between 50 and 59 years old in a cohort exposed to, infected with or recovered from COVID-19 (not recorded which). The sample was PBMCs or T cells enriched from blood (not recorded which). This chain joins TRBV14 and TRBJ1-4; the match to TRBD1 covers 7 bases. As DNA, the CDR3 is TGTGCCAGCAGCCCACGACAGGGTAATGAAAAACTGTTTTTT. Translated, it gives CASSPRQGNEKLFF.